This note documents a single T cell receptor (beta chain) sequence. The antigen remains undetermined. The data belong to a study of CD8 T cells in Susac syndrome. Study-wide background: The Susac syndrome patients were therapy-naive, on corticosteroids, or on intravenous immunoglobulin alone at blood draw.

Overall study results and limits: The authors acknowledged that the study's TCR sequencing and HLA analysis involved relatively few individuals.

Isolation of CD8+ and CD4+ T cells was performed negatively, whereas enrichment of TEMRA cells was done by FACS. RNA totalling about 0.45 to 1 ug underwent reverse transcription with random hexamers. Across 54 Vbeta and 13 Jbeta, TCR beta CDR3 was amplified with immunoSEQ multiplex PCR. MiXCR was run by TCRdb on the immunoSEQ multiplex PCR reads, yielding one entry per CDR3 protein. The sample lists more than 150,000 distinct CDR3 sequences, approximately 95% occurring once. Germline-derived CDR1 and CDR2 are LGHDT and YNNKEL (reference sequence). V shed 2 bases and J shed 6 bases, with 11 bases lying between them. CDR3 size: 15 residues.

The sample taken for sequencing was CD4+ T cells from PBMCs. The TCR sequence derives from a human donor with Susac syndrome. V gene TRBV3-1 combines with J gene TRBJ1-6, with a possible D match to TRBD1 (5 bases). For the CDR3, the DNA is TGTGCCAGCAGCCAAACCGGGACCTCTAATTCACCCCTCCACTTT. Amino acid sequence: CASSQTGTSNSPLHF.